This note documents a single TCR delta chain sequence. It is likely a read error: a sequence one base away is far more abundant. Other DNA sequences within the sample encode an identical CDR3. The CDR3 consists of 16 residues. Germline values: CDR1 GEAIGNYY, CDR2 EKD. Each sorted gammadelta sample had TRG and TRD chains sequenced. TCRdb re-called clones from the multiplex PCR reads using CATT. The table has about 93,000 delta-chain clones, 0.9% to 1% seen once. The record originates from a study of γδ T cells in repeated Plasmodium falciparum infection. Study as a whole: The natural-infection arm compared Malian children under seasonal malaria with matched Australian children. Malian repertoires were sampled cross-sectionally without transmission and longitudinally through febrile malaria.

Bulk repertoires came from Vgamma9/Vdelta2+ or Vdelta2-negative gammadelta T cells flow-sorted from PBMC. The origin of this receptor is a pool of human donors (malaria-infected and uninfected, not separated). A V gene of TRDV2 was called, but no J gene was assigned. The source material was gamma-delta T cells from blood. CDR3 loop: CACDPKSYWDTRQMFF. In nucleotides, the CDR3 is TGTGCCTGTGATCCCAAAAGCTACTGGGACACCCGACAGATGTTCTTC.